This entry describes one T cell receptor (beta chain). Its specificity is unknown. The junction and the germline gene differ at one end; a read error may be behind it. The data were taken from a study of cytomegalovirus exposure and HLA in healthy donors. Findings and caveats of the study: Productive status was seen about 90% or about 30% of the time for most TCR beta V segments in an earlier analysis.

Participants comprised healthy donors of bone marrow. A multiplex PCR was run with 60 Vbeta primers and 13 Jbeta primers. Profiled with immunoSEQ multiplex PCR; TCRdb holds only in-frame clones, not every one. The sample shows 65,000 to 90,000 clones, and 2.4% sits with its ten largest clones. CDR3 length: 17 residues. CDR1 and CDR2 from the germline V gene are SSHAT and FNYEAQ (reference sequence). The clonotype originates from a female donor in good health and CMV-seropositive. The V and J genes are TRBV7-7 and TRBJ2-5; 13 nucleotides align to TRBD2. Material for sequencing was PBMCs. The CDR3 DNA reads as TGTGCTAGCAGCCTCGGACTAGCGGGAGTAGGTCAAGAGACCCAGTACTTC. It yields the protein CASSLGLAGVGQETQYF.